This TCR beta chain was identified during a study of blood T cell repertoires in COVID-19. Patients of the Seattle cohort, enrolled during active infection, were followed longitudinally. In the original workflow: For nucleated cells, counts were estimated from reference gene primer amplification. Generated by immunoSEQ multiplex PCR, the TCRdb table keeps only in-frame clones and is missing some. The V and J calls and the clone size are those of that table, but D and trimming were determined from the DNA. Of around 300,000 clones in the sample, almost 90% were seen once. V dropped 1 base and J dropped 3 bases, with 7 bases sitting between them. Germline CDR1 LNHDA, CDR2 SQIVND (reference sequence). The length of the CDR3 is 14 residues.

The specimen sequenced was peripheral blood. The J gene is TRBJ1-5, the V gene TRBV19; maybe TRBD1 (5 bases). This receptor was obtained from a woman aged 40 to 50 with COVID-19, enrolled during active disease. The CDR3 spells CASSIGQFNQPQHF. CDR3 coding DNA: TGTGCCAGTAGTATAGGACAGTTCAATCAGCCCCAGCATTTT. Complete variable domain (other parts from reference TRBV19 and TRBJ1-5): DGGITQSPKYLFRKEGQNVTLSCEQNLNHDAMYWYRQDPGQGLRLIYYSQIVNDFQKGDIAEGYSVSREKKESFPLTVTSAQKNPTAFYLCASSIGQFNQPQHFGDGTRLSIL.